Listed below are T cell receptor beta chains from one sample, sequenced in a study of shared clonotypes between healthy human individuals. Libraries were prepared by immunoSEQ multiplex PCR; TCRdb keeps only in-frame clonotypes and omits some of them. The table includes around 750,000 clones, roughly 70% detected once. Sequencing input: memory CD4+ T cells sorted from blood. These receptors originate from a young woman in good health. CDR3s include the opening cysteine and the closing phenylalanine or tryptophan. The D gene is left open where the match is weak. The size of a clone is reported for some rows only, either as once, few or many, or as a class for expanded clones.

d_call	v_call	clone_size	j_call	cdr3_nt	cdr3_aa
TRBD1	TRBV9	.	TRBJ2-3	TGTGCCAGCAGCGCCGGGACAGTGCGGGCAGATACGCAGTATTTT	CASSAGTVRADTQYF
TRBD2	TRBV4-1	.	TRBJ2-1	TGCGCCAGCAGCCTCCTAGGACTAGCGGGATACAATGAGCAGTTCTTC	CASSLLGLAGYNEQFF
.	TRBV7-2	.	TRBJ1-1	TGTGCCAGCAGCTCCCAGGGGACGGGGACTGAAGCTTTCTTT	CASSSQGTGTEAFF
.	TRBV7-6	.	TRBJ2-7	TGTGCCAGCAGCTTAGGACCGGCGGCGTATACCTACGAGCAGTACTTC	CASSLGPAAYTYEQYF
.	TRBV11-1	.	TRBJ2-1	TGTGCCAGCAGCGCCTTGTCGGCCATTGACTACAATGAGCAGTTCTTC	CASSALSAIDYNEQFF
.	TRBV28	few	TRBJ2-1	TGTGCCAGCAAGCGTCCAGGGCAGGGAAGTGGTGAGCAGTTCTTC	CASKRPGQGSGEQFF
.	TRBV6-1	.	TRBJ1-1	TGTGCCAGCAGTGAATTTCCCGGAAGAACTGAAGCTTTCTTT	CASSEFPGRTEAFF
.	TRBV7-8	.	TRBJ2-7	TGTGCCAGCAGCTTAGGTTCTAGGGTCTACGAGCAGTACTTC	CASSLGSRVYEQYF
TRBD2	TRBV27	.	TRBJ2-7	TGTGCCAGCAAACCCGGCGGGAGCTACGAGCAGTACTTC	CASKPGGSYEQYF
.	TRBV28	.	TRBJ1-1	TGTGCCAGCAGTTTACTCAACACTGAAGCTTTCTTT	CASSLLNTEAFF
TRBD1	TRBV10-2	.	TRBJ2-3	TGCGCCAGCAGTGAGGGACAGGGTAGCACAGATACGCAGTATTTT	CASSEGQGSTDTQYF
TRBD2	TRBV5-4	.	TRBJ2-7	TGTGCCAGCAGCCTCCCTAGCGGGAGCGACGAGCAGTACTTC	CASSLPSGSDEQYF
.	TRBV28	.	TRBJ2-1	TGTGCCAGCAGCTCTACCTTGGGCCCGTACAATGAGCAGTTCTTC	CASSSTLGPYNEQFF
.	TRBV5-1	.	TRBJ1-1	TGCGCCAGCAGCAGAGAAGGGGTTATGAACACTGAAGCTTTCTTT	CASSREGVMNTEAFF
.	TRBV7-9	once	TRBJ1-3	TGTGCCAGCAGCTTAGGTCAGGGAACCGGAAACACCATATATTTT	CASSLGQGTGNTIYF
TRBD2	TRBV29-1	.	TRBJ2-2	TGCAGCGTTGCGACGATTCCAGCGGGAGGGCCAGGGACCGGGGAGCTGTTTTTT	CSVATIPAGGPGTGELFF
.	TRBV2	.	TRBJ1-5	TGTGCCAGCAGTGGGACAACGGATCAGCCCCAGCATTTT	CASSGTTDQPQHF
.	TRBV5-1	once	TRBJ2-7	TGCGCCAGCAGACCGGGGGCCTCAGCCGAGCAGTACTTC	CASRPGASAEQYF
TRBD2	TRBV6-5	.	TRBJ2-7	TGTGCCAGCAGATACTACCGACTAGCGGGGATAAGTGGGCAGTACTTC	CASRYYRLAGISGQYF
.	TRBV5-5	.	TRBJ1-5	TGTGCCAGCAGCTTGAATCGGCCGGGGCAGCCCCAGCATTTT	CASSLNRPGQPQHF
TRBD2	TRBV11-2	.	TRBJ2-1	TGTGCCAGCAGCTCCTGGACTAGCGGGAGCAACAATGAGCAGTTCTTC	CASSSWTSGSNNEQFF
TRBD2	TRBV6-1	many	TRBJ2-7	TGTGCCAGCAGTGAGGGACTAGCCGAAACCTACGAGCAGTACTTC	CASSEGLAETYEQYF
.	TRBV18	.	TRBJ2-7	TGTGCCAGCTCATCGAGGGAGTACGAGCAGTACTTC	CASSSREYEQYF
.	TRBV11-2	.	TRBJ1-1	TGTGCCAGCAGCTTAGTGGACACGATGAACACTGAAGCTTTCTTT	CASSLVDTMNTEAFF
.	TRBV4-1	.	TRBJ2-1	TGCGCCAGCACGTCGGAGGCCAATGAGCAGTTCTTC	CASTSEANEQFF
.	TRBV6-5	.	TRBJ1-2	TGTGCCAGCAGTTACTCGCAGTCTAACTATGGCTACACCTTC	CASSYSQSNYGYTF
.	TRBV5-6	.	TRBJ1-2	TGTGCCAGCAGATCCGGGACCTACTATGGCTACACCTTC	CASRSGTYYGYTF
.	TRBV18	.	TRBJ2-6	TGTGCCAGCTCAATACGCGCAGGGTTACGATCGTCGGGGGCCAACGTCCTGACTTTC	CASSIRAGLRSSGANVLTF
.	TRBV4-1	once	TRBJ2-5	TGCGCCAGCAGCCAAGATAGGGGGACACAGGAAGAGACCCAGTACTTC	CASSQDRGTQEETQYF
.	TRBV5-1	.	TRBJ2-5	TGCGCCAGCAGCTTGGGCCAACTCCAAGAGACCCAGTACTTC	CASSLGQLQETQYF
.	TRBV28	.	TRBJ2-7	TGTGCCAGCAGTTCTCACGGGGGGCAGGGGGAGCAGTACTTC	CASSSHGGQGEQYF
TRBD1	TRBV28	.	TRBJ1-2	TGTGCCAGCAGCCGGACAGGGGTAAACTATGGCTACACCTTC	CASSRTGVNYGYTF
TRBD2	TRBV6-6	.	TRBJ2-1	TGTGCCAGCAGTTACTCGGGGACTAGCGGAAGTGAGCTGTTCTTC	CASSYSGTSGSELFF
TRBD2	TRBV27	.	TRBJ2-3	TGTGCCAGCAGTTGGCTAGCGGGACGGGATACGCAGTATTTT	CASSWLAGRDTQYF
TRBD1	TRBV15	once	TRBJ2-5	TGTGCCACCAGCGACAAAGCCAAACTGACAGGGGGTGTTGTCGGGACCCAGTACTTC	CATSDKAKLTGGVVGTQYF
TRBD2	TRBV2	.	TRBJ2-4	TGTGCCAGCAGTGCTGACTCGGGAGGGATAAACATTCAGTACTTC	CASSADSGGINIQYF
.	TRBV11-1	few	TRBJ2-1	TGTGCCAGCAGCTTACAAGCGCGGCGCCACAATGAGCAGTTCTTC	CASSLQARRHNEQFF